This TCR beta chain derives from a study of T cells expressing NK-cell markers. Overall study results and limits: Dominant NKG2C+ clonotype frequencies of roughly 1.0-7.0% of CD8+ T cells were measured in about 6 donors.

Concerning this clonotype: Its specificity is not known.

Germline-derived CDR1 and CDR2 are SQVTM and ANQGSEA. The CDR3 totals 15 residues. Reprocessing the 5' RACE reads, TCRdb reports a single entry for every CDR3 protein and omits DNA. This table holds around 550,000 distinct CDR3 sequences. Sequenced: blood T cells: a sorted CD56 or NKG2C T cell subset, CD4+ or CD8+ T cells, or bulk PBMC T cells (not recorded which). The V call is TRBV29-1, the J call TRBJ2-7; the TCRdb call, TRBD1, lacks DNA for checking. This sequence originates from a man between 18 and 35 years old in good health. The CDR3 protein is CSVEDVRGSSYEQYF.